The present entry profiles one T cell receptor beta chain with its context. The antigen remains unidentified. Possible read error: a much larger clone is one base away. This sample was included in a study of T cells in Graves' hyperthyroidism and ophthalmopathy. Whole-study findings and limits: Blood also carried most thyroid clonotypes expanded above 0.001.

Amplified regions were TCR beta CDR3 sequences from RNA transcripts. HTBI primers were the set used in a first-round RT-PCR of the TCR CDR3. TCRdb passed the multiplex PCR reads through MiXCR, listing each CDR3 protein once. Among some 350,000 distinct CDR3 sequences, roughly 15% were seen once, and the ten largest hold 30% to 35%. Patients with ophthalmopathy all had a Clinical Activity Score of at least 3, a NOSPECS grade of at least 4 and duration under 3 months. Each diagnosis was grounded in clinical symptoms, serum thyroxine and TRAb, thyroid ultrasound, and orbital computed tomography. Germline CDR1 is SGHAT and CDR2 is FQNNGV. The CDR3 sequence is 17 residues long. J lost 7 bases, V lost 7 bases, and 16 bases had no gene match.

This chain links TRBV11-2 with TRBJ1-6; 7 positions match TRBD1. Sequencing was performed on blood. The receptor's source is a woman aged 40-49 years with Graves' ophthalmopathy. This CDR3 is CASNRLGAGQLNSPLHF. DNA of the CDR3: TGTGCCAGCAACCGTTTGGGGGCGGGACAGCTAAATTCACCCCTCCACTTT.